The 30 T cell receptor beta chains below all came from one sample that was sequenced in a study of blood T cell repertoires in COVID-19. The repertoire was sequenced with immunoSEQ multiplex PCR; TCRdb's copy has only in-frame clones and lacks some. There are 150,000 to 200,000 clones in the sample; roughly 85% occur only once, and over 7% lies in the top ten. The sample was peripheral blood. The receptors shown here come from a man aged 50 to 59 with active or convalescent COVID-19.

J is TRBJ2-1 and V is TRBV18; TRBD2 matches at 10 bases. CDR1 is KGHSH, CDR2 LQKENI, per germline. The ends lost 0 bases at V and 9 bases at J; junction bases unmatched: 5. The CDR3 spans 15 residues. This CDR3 is CASSPPKRGGAEQFF. The CDR3 nucleotides read TGTGCCAGCTCACCACCGAAGCGGGGGGGCGCTGAGCAGTTCTTC.

The V call is TRBV7-2, the J call TRBJ1-5; D gene uncertain. The CDR3 is 14 residues long. The V gene's germline CDR1 is SGHTA and CDR2 FQGNSA. Trimming cost V 1 base and J 6 bases, with 10 bases left between them. Here the CDR3 reads CASSLDGSIQPQHF. CDR3 nucleotides: TGTGCCAGCAGCTTAGACGGGTCGATTCAGCCCCAGCATTTT.

The J gene is TRBJ1-4, the V gene TRBV3-1 (or the pseudogene TRBV3-2), with 10 bases matching TRBD1. Germline CDR1 and CDR2: LGHDT and YNNKEL (reference sequence). V dropped 3 bases and J dropped 7; count of bases not matched to a gene: 5. The CDR3 covers 15 residues. The CDR3 loop reads CASSHGTGESEKLFF. In DNA form, the CDR3 reads TGTGCCAGCAGCCATGGGACAGGGGAGAGTGAAAAACTGTTTTTT.

V and J are TRBV7-2 and TRBJ2-7; 8 bases are a match to TRBD1. V was clipped by 5 bases and J by 0 bases; unmatched bases: 12. The CDR3 spans 17 residues. Germline values: CDR1 SGHTA, CDR2 FQGNSA. As DNA, the CDR3 is TGTGCCAGCAGCATTCCGACCGGGACAGGAAGCTCCTACGAGCAGTACTTC. It is translated as CASSIPTGTGSSYEQYF.

This clone was seen only once. V is TRBV7-2 and J is TRBJ2-3; 13 bases agree with TRBD2. After removal of 5 bases from V and 6 bases from J, the junction contained 8 bases not matched to a gene. This CDR3 is 16 amino acids long. CDR1 is SGHTA, CDR2 FQGNSA, per germline. DNA for the CDR3: TGTGCCAGCAGCCCAGGCGGGACTAGCGGGGTTGATACGCAGTATTTT. It translates to CASSPGGTSGVDTQYF.

The genes are TRBV29-1 and TRBJ1-1; 8 bases line up with TRBD1. V was clipped by 8 bases and J by 1 base; unmatched bases: 9. The germline V gene encodes CDR1 SQVTM and CDR2 ANQGSEA. The CDR3 consists of 14 residues. Here the CDR3 DNA reads TGCAGCACAAACACCGGGACAGGGAACACTGAAGCTTTCTTT. Encoded protein: CSTNTGTGNTEAFF.

The gene calls are TRBV5-1 and TRBJ2-2, with TRBD2 matching over 7 bases. The CDR3 runs to 15 residues. Germline loops: CDR1 SGHRS, CDR2 YFSETQ. The V and J ends lost 4 bases and 4 bases, in that order; junction bases with no gene match: 7. The CDR3 DNA reads TGCGCCAGCAGCGAAACAGTAGCGGGCACCGGGGAGCTGTTTTTT. Translating it yields CASSETVAGTGELFF.

The rearrangement uses TRBV6-6 and TRBJ2-7, with TRBD2 identical over 15 bases. The germline CDR1 and CDR2 sequences are MNHNY and SVGAGI (reference sequence). J gave up 0 bases and V 5 bases, and 8 bases lay outside the gene matches. CDR3 length equals 18 residues. This CDR3 reads CASSLRTSGGASSYEQYF. The CDR3 DNA sequence: TGTGCCAGCAGTCTAAGGACTAGCGGGGGGGCGAGCTCCTACGAGCAGTACTTC.

The chain uses TRBV30 and TRBJ2-5; 11 nucleotides agree with TRBD2. Per the germline V gene, CDR1 is GTSNPN and CDR2 is SVGIG (reference sequence). The CDR3 has 17 residues. V shed 0 bases, J shed 5 bases, and the junction held 11 bases outside the gene matches. CDR3: CAWSVGVAGGPSETQYF. CDR3 coding DNA: TGTGCCTGGAGTGTCGGGGTAGCGGGGGGGCCCTCTGAGACCCAGTACTTC. The complete variable domain, with remaining parts taken from reference TRBV30 and TRBJ2-5, reads SQTIHQWPATLVQPVGSPLSLECTVEGTSNPNLYWYRQAAGRGLQLLFYSVGIGQISSEVPQNLSASRPQDRQFILSSKKLLLSDSGFYLCAWSVGVAGGPSETQYFGPGTRLLVL.

This clone was detected only a few times. This chain connects TRBV29-1 to TRBJ2-7, with a tentative D call TRBD1 (6 bases). The germline V and J ends were trimmed by 6 bases and 4 bases, with 10 bases remaining between them. The CDR3 has 11 amino acids. In germline, CDR1 is SQVTM, CDR2 ANQGSEA. The CDR3 is CSVEQGYEQYF. DNA for the CDR3: TGCAGCGTGGAACAGGGTTACGAGCAGTACTTC.

The chain uses TRBV6-1 and TRBJ1-2, with 10 nucleotides matching TRBD1. Germline trimming cut 3 bases from V and 6 bases from J; bases unmatched to any gene: 4. The CDR3 spans 14 residues. In germline, CDR1 is MNHNS, CDR2 SASEGT. The CDR3 is CASSETGGRNGYTF. CDR3 coding DNA: TGTGCCAGCAGTGAGACAGGGGGCCGGAATGGCTACACCTTC.

J is TRBJ1-3 and V is TRBV9; 7 bases agree with TRBD1. The V gene's germline CDR1 is SGDLS and CDR2 YYNGEE. The CDR3 loop spans 16 amino acids. The V and J ends lost 0 bases and 3 bases, in that order; junction bases with no gene match: 6. The CDR3 nucleotides are TGTGCCAGCAGCGTAGCGGCCCGGACAGGTGGAAACACCATATATTTT. Translated: CASSVAARTGGNTIYF. Full variable domain (rest looked up from reference TRBV9 and TRBJ1-3): DSGVTQTPKHLITATGQRVTLRCSPRSGDLSVYWYQQSLDQGLQFLIQYYNGEERAKGNILERFSAQQFPDLHSELNLSSLELGDSALYFCASSVAARTGGNTIYFGEGSWLTVV.

J is TRBJ2-7 and V is TRBV5-1, with TRBD1 matching 11 bases. CDR1 and CDR2 (germline): SGHRS, YFSETQ. Losses at the gene ends were 0 bases for V and 5 bases for J; bases not matched to a gene: 7. The CDR3 covers 16 residues. CDR3 sequence reads: CASSLASGQGAHEQYF. CDR3 bases: TGCGCCAGCAGCTTGGCCAGTGGACAGGGGGCCCACGAGCAGTACTTC.

The chain carries TRBV6-5 and TRBJ1-5; D perhaps matches TRBD1 (5 bases). The CDR3 runs to 13 residues. Germline lookup yields CDR1 MNHEY and CDR2 SVGAGI. V lost 5 bases and J lost 9, with 14 bases in between. CDR3 protein: CASSLSGQGPQHF. CDR3 DNA sequence: TGTGCCAGCAGTCTCAGTGGGCAGGGGCCCCAGCATTTT.

This chain connects TRBV10-3 to TRBJ1-2; 10 bases line up with TRBD1. Germline CDR1 is ENHRY and CDR2 is SYGVKD. The trim removed 3 bases at V and 3 bases at J, leaving 7 bases unmatched. The CDR3 totals 16 residues. In nucleotides, the CDR3 is TGTGCCATCAGTGATCTACCGGGACAGGGGTACTATGGCTACACCTTC. Its translation: CAISDLPGQGYYGYTF.

The chain has TRBV24-1 and TRBJ2-3; 10 bases map to TRBD2. CDR1 KGHDR and CDR2 SFDVKD come from the germline V gene. With 4 bases clipped from V and 2 bases from J, the junction kept 8 bases outside the gene matches. The CDR3 spans 17 residues. In nucleotides, the CDR3 is TGTGCCACCAGTGACTCCGCAGCGGGGGGGACCACAGATACGCAGTATTTT. As protein: CATSDSAAGGTTDTQYF.

The chain has TRBV18 and TRBJ2-1, with TRBD2 matching 11 bases. Germline V gene sequence: CDR1 KGHSH, CDR2 LQKENI. The V gene end was trimmed by 3 bases and the J gene end by 7 bases; junction bases not matched to a gene: 5. CDR3 size: 15 residues. The CDR3 loop is CASSPVAGGNNEQFF. In nucleotides, the CDR3 is TGTGCCAGCTCACCGGTAGCGGGAGGGAATAATGAGCAGTTCTTC.

The chain joins TRBV29-1 to TRBJ2-1; a weak D match, TRBD2 (6 bases). Germline V gene lookup returns CDR1 SQVTM and CDR2 ANQGSEA. The CDR3 is made up of 12 amino acids. The V gene lost 7 bases and the J gene lost 10 bases, with 17 bases spanning the gap. This CDR3 is CSANRLEREQFF. The CDR3 DNA is TGCAGCGCAAACAGACTAGAACGGGAGCAGTTCTTC.

This clone was detected once. This chain joins TRBV27 and TRBJ1-2; D is possibly TRBD1 (5 bases). Germline CDR1 MNHEY, CDR2 SMNVEV (reference sequence). V lost 6 bases and J lost 4, with 9 bases in between. This CDR3 has 12 amino acids. The CDR3: CASRTEVYGYTF. Here the CDR3 DNA reads TGTGCCAGCAGGACAGAGGTCTATGGCTACACCTTC.

The V gene is TRBV27, the J gene TRBJ1-5; 9 bases agree with TRBD1. The junction had 12 bases not matched to a gene; V was cut back by 5 bases and J by 7 bases. The germline V gene encodes CDR1 MNHEY and CDR2 SMNVEV (reference sequence). The CDR3 length is 16 residues. In DNA form, the CDR3 reads TGTGCCAGCAGTCCCATGGGGACAGGGTTGGGACAGCCCCAGCATTTT. Translating gives CASSPMGTGLGQPQHF.

Written as DNA, the CDR3 is TGTGCCAGCAGTTTCGGGAACTATGGCTACACCTTC. As protein: CASSFGNYGYTF. V is TRBV12-3 or TRBV12-4 and J is TRBJ1-2; D not certain. This CDR3 spans 12 amino acids. The V end lost 3 bases, the J end lost 2 bases, and 4 bases lay between the germline ends.

The rearrangement links TRBV13 to TRBJ2-1, with D maybe TRBD2 (6 bases). The CDR3 sequence is 12 residues long. V lost 3 bases and J 9 bases, leaving 9 bases between the germline ends. CDR1 is PRHDT and CDR2 is FYEKMQ in the germline V gene (reference sequence). The CDR3 here is CASSLKEGEQFF. The DNA for the CDR3 is TGTGCCAGCAGCTTGAAGGAGGGTGAGCAGTTCTTC.

The chain joins TRBV29-1 to TRBJ2-7, with D maybe TRBD1 (5 bases). The CDR3 runs 12 residues. V was shortened by 5 bases and J by 4 bases, with 12 bases between the two germline ends. Germline CDR1 and CDR2: SQVTM and ANQGSEA. CDR3 sequence (DNA): TGCAGCGTTTTCCAGGGTTTTTACGAGCAGTACTTC. Translating it yields CSVFQGFYEQYF.

The V gene is TRBV13, the J gene TRBJ1-1; D gene uncertain. Trimming shortened V by 5 bases and J by 1 base, and 11 bases separated the two germline ends. The germline V gene encodes CDR1 PRHDT and CDR2 FYEKMQ (reference sequence). The CDR3 is made up of 14 amino acids. The CDR3, as DNA: TGTGCCAGCAGCCCAGGATCCCGGAACACTGAAGCTTTCTTT. Protein: CASSPGSRNTEAFF.

The V gene is TRBV9, the J gene TRBJ1-3, with TRBD1 matching over 11 bases. Trimming removed 4 bases from V and 2 bases from J; junction bases left unmatched: 14. Germline loops: CDR1 SGDLS, CDR2 YYNGEE. The CDR3 loop spans 19 amino acids. Here the CDR3 reads CASSWEGTGGSAAGNTIYF. Here the CDR3 DNA reads TGTGCCAGCAGCTGGGAAGGGACAGGGGGTTCCGCTGCTGGAAACACCATATATTTT.

The chain recombines TRBV19 with TRBJ2-2; 14 bases agree with TRBD2. In germline, CDR1 is LNHDA, CDR2 SQIVND (reference sequence). This CDR3 comprises 17 residues. The V gene end was trimmed by 4 bases and the J gene end by 2 bases; junction bases not matched to a gene: 3. The DNA for the CDR3 is TGTGCCAGTAGTAAGGGACTAGCGGGAGCAAACACCGGGGAGCTGTTTTTT. The encoded protein is CASSKGLAGANTGELFF.

The V gene is TRBV19, the J gene TRBJ2-6; D ambiguous. The CDR3 is made up of 20 amino acids. Per the germline V gene, CDR1 is LNHDA and CDR2 is SQIVND (reference sequence). V was shortened by 1 base and J by 2 bases, with 21 bases between the two germline ends. CDR3: CASSIAFDKTPWAGANVLTF. The CDR3 DNA sequence: TGTGCCAGTAGTATAGCCTTCGACAAGACCCCTTGGGCTGGGGCCAACGTCCTGACTTTC.

This clone showed up just once. The V call is TRBV19, the J call TRBJ1-2, with 11 bases fitting TRBD1. Unmatched junction bases numbered 4, after V lost 4 bases and J lost 6 bases. The CDR3 is 14 amino acids. Germline V CDR1 and CDR2: LNHDA, SQIVND (reference sequence). The CDR3 DNA is TGTGCCAGTAGTACACGGACAGGGGGCCATGGCTACACCTTC. It encodes CASSTRTGGHGYTF.

The table lists this clone with a count of one. V and J are TRBV19 and TRBJ1-1; tentative D call: TRBD1 (6 bases). The V gene's germline CDR1 is LNHDA and CDR2 SQIVND (reference sequence). The CDR3 contains 15 residues. The V gene lost 7 bases and the J gene lost 4 bases, with 19 bases spanning the gap. The CDR3 reads CASIRIEGGGTEAFF. CDR3 bases: TGTGCCAGTATTAGAATAGAGGGGGGGGGCACTGAAGCTTTCTTT.

This sequence joins TRBV30 and TRBJ2-1; D is unclear. Germline-derived CDR1 and CDR2 are GTSNPN and SVGIG (reference sequence). CDR3 length equals 14 residues. The V end lost 5 bases, the J end lost 3 bases, and 14 bases lay between the germline ends. CDR3 nucleotide sequence: TGTGCCTGGGCCCGGAGTACGCACTACAATGAGCAGTTCTTC. Translated, it gives CAWARSTHYNEQFF.